The 5 T cell receptor beta chains presented below share a single source sample, sequenced in a study of CD8 T cells in Susac syndrome. cDNA came from about 0.5 to 1 ug RNA primed by random hexamers. TCRdb ran MiXCR on the immunoSEQ multiplex PCR reads and lists one entry per CDR3 protein. Of approximately 130,000 distinct CDR3 sequences in the sample, around nine tenths are singletons; the top ten hold about 0.25%. The sequenced material came from CD8+ T cells from PBMCs. These receptors all come from a human donor with multiple sclerosis.

V gene TRBV5-1 combines with J gene TRBJ2-1; D could derive from TRBD1 or TRBD2 (5 bases each). CDR1 and CDR2 from the germline V gene are SGHRS and YFSETQ. The CDR3 loop spans 17 amino acids. V gave up 0 bases and J gave up 2 bases, with 15 bases separating them. In DNA, the CDR3 is TGCGCCAGCAGCTTGGGTTTGGGGGAAGCAGCCTACAATGAGCAGTTCTTC. Translated, it gives CASSLGLGEAAYNEQFF.

The chain links TRBV12-3 or TRBV12-4 to TRBJ2-1, with D unresolved. The CDR3 spans 13 residues. V was shortened by 3 bases and J by 5 bases, with 8 bases between the two germline ends. The chain's CDR3 is CASSFKSHNEQFF. In DNA, the CDR3 is TGTGCCAGCAGTTTTAAGAGTCACAATGAGCAGTTCTTC.

The rearrangement joins TRBV29-1 to TRBJ2-3; no clear D gene. This CDR3 region has 12 residues. Looked up from germline, CDR1 is SQVTM and CDR2 is ANQGSEA. V was shortened by 0 bases and J by 12 bases, with 13 bases between the two germline ends. The CDR3 bases are TGCAGCGTTGAAGATGGAGTTATACGACAGTATTTT. Translated: CSVEDGVIRQYF.

The chain combines TRBV3-1 with TRBJ2-7; 8 bases agree with TRBD1. Germline CDR1 is LGHDT and CDR2 is YNNKEL (reference sequence). This CDR3 region has 14 residues. The junction had 8 bases not matched to a gene; V was cut back by 4 bases and J by 6 bases. The CDR3 protein is CASSLDREVREQYF. CDR3 nucleotide sequence: TGTGCCAGCAGCCTGGACAGGGAAGTACGCGAGCAGTACTTC.

The chain carries TRBV7-8 and TRBJ2-1; 13 positions agree with TRBD2. With V trimmed by 4 bases and J by 2 bases, 5 bases remained unmatched. Germline V CDR1 and CDR2: SGHVS, FQNEAQ. CDR3 length equals 17 residues. The CDR3 sequence: CASSSLLAGGTYNEQFF. Here the CDR3 DNA reads TGTGCCAGCAGCTCCTTACTAGCGGGAGGGACCTACAATGAGCAGTTCTTC.